Presented here are 8 T cell receptor beta chains from one specimen sequenced in a study of cytomegalovirus exposure and HLA in healthy donors. PCR used 60 Vbeta primers and 13 Jbeta primers. Sequencing used immunoSEQ multiplex PCR; TCRdb keeps in-frame clones, though not all of them. The table has approximately 150,000 clones, roughly 80% seen once. Material: PBMCs. These receptors all stem from a man aged 50 to 60 in good health and CMV-seropositive.

The chain uses TRBV6-5 and TRBJ1-5, with D unresolved. Germline V gene sequence: CDR1 MNHEY, CDR2 SVGAGI. The CDR3 consists of 13 residues. Trimming took 7 bases from V and 7 from J, leaving 14 bases between them. For the CDR3, the DNA is TGTGCCAGCACCAGGAGGGTTGGACAGCCCCAGCATTTT. Protein: CASTRRVGQPQHF.

The chain employs TRBV7-9 and TRBJ2-3, with 12 bases fitting TRBD1. The CDR3 is made up of 18 amino acids. V was pared by 7 bases and J by 3 bases, with 14 bases of the junction left unmatched. Germline CDR1 and CDR2: SEHNR and FQNEAQ (reference sequence). CDR3 protein: CASTSRDRGRSETDTQYF. The CDR3 DNA follows: TGTGCCAGCACCTCCAGGGACAGGGGGCGAAGTGAGACAGATACGCAGTATTTT.

The table lists this clone with a few counts. The J gene is TRBJ1-5, the V gene TRBV6-4; possible D gene TRBD1, 6 bases. The length of the CDR3 is 13 residues. The germline V gene encodes CDR1 MRHNA and CDR2 SNTAGT. Trimming cost V 7 bases and J 7 bases, with 14 bases left between them. The CDR3 region is CASIKQGGQPQHF. CDR3 nucleotides: TGTGCCAGCATAAAACAGGGTGGGCAGCCCCAGCATTTT.

The chain combines TRBV10-3 with TRBJ2-3; 7 bases map to TRBD2. The junction had 7 bases not matched to a gene; V was cut back by 3 bases and J by 1 base. Germline V gives CDR1 ENHRY, CDR2 SYGVKD. The CDR3 contains 16 residues. The CDR3 DNA reads as TGTGCCATCAGTGAAGGGCCGAGCGGGGGCACAGATACGCAGTATTTT. Translated, it gives CAISEGPSGGTDTQYF.

This clone has just one count. This chain uses TRBV15 with TRBJ1-2; the D gene is possibly TRBD1 (6 bases). V was pared by 0 bases and J by 0 bases, with 14 bases between. The CDR3 contains 17 residues. Germline CDR1 and CDR2: LNHNV and YYDKDF (reference sequence). CDR3 region: CATSRDETGRANYGYTF. CDR3 nucleotides: TGTGCCACCAGCAGAGACGAGACAGGCCGAGCTAACTATGGCTACACCTTC.

This sequence joins TRBV4-1 and TRBJ1-2, with 9 bases lining up with TRBD1. The germline V gene has CDR1 MGHRA and CDR2 YSYEKL. The CDR3 has 15 amino acids. V lost 0 bases to trimming and J lost 10 bases; unmatched junction nucleotides: 9. In DNA form, the CDR3 reads TGCGCCAGCAGCCAAGAGTACAGGGGGCAGCGGGCCTACACCTTC. It yields the protein CASSQEYRGQRAYTF.

The V and J genes are TRBV29-1 and TRBJ2-1; 10 nucleotides agree with TRBD2. Unmatched junction bases numbered 10, after V lost 7 bases and J lost 4 bases. CDR3 size: 15 residues. Germline V gene sequence: CDR1 SQVTM, CDR2 ANQGSEA. The CDR3 spells CSARNGLADYNEQFF. CDR3 DNA sequence: TGCAGCGCTCGCAACGGACTAGCGGATTACAATGAGCAGTTCTTC.

A few counts support this clone. The V call is TRBV2, the J call TRBJ2-5; D is possibly TRBD2 (6 bases). Germline V lookup: CDR1 SNHLY, CDR2 FYNNEI. V lost 8 bases and J lost 2, with 18 bases in between. There are 15 residues in the CDR3. The CDR3 region is CASDGVGGYQETQYF. The CDR3 nucleotides read TGTGCCAGCGATGGTGTCGGGGGTTATCAAGAGACCCAGTACTTC.